This T cell receptor beta chain was retrieved from a study of blood T cells in healthy people across ages. Study-wide points: TCR beta diversity was tightly associated with the proportion of naive T cells. Unknown CMV status may confound age-related changes in expanded clones.

Alongside a J-beta primer mix, a sample-barcoded 5' primer served in a second PCR lasting roughly 6 to 12 cycles. Each CDR3 protein gets one entry after TCRdb re-called the 5' RACE reads with MiXCR. This table holds about 1.5 million distinct CDR3 sequences, about 45% found once. About this clonotype itself: Its antigen remains unidentified.

After removal of 5 bases from V and 5 bases from J, the junction contained 11 bases not matched to a gene. CDR3 size: 15 residues. Germline V gene data show CDR1 as SEHNR and CDR2 as FQNEAQ (reference sequence). This clonotype was sampled from a woman under 30 in good health. V gene TRBV7-9 combines with J gene TRBJ1-2; 7 bases are a match to TRBD1. The sample comprised blood. CDR3 sequence reads: CASSEGASVKYGYTF. CDR3 DNA: TGTGCCAGCAGCGAGGGGGCGAGCGTGAAGTATGGCTACACCTTC. Based on the CDR3 plus reference TRBV7-9 and TRBJ1-2, the full variable domain is DTGVSQNPRHKITKRGQNVTFRCDPISEHNRLYWYRQTLGQGPEFLTYFQNEAQLEKSRLLSDRFSAERPKGSFSTLEIQRTEQGDSAMYLCASSEGASVKYGYTFGSGTRLTVV.